This T cell receptor beta chain was sequenced for a study of early stage breast cancer tumors. With respect to this clone: Its target is not known.

TCRdb's table, derived via immunoSEQ multiplex PCR, lists solely in-frame clones and lacks some. This repertoire shows about 50,000 clones, 60% to 85% found once; its top ten account for roughly 3.4%. Points from the study as a whole: Enriched TCRB sequences shared across patients were mostly commonly generated sequences. Compared with adjacent normal breast tissue, tumors showed roughly 2.5-fold greater T cell density and higher clonality.

Sequences were obtained from blood. The clonotype was recovered from a person aged 30-39 years with breast cancer.

CDR3 residues: CASSLMSMNTEAFF. The CDR3 DNA reads TGTGCCAGCAGCTTGATGTCCATGAACACTGAAGCTTTCTTT. The chain joins TRBV7-9 to TRBJ1-1; D not resolved. The CDR3 extends over 14 amino acids. Germline values: CDR1 SEHNR, CDR2 FQNEAQ (reference sequence). Trimming stripped 3 bases from V and 0 bases from J, with 8 bases between.